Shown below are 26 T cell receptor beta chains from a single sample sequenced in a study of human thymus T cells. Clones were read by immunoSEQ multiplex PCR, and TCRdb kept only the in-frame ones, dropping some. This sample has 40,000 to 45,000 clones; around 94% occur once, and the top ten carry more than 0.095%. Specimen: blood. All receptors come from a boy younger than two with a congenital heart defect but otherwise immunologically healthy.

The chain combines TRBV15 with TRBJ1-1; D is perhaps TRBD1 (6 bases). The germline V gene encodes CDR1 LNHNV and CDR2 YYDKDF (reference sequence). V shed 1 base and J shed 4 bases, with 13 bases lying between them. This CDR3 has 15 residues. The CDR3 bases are TGTGCCACCAGCAGAGCAAAGGGAGGGGGCACTGAAGCTTTCTTT. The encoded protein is CATSRAKGGGTEAFF.

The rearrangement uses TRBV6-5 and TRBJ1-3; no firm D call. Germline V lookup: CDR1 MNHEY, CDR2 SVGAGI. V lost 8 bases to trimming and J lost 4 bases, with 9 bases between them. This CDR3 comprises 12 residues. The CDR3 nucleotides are TGTGCCAGCCTGGGAGGGGGAAACACCATATATTTT. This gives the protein CASLGGGNTIYF.

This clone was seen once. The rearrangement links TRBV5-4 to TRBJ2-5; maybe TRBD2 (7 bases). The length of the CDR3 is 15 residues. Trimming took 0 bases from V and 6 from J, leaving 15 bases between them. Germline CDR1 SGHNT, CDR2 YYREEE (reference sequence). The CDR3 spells CASSLGGGQIKTQYF. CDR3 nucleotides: TGTGCCAGCAGCTTGGGCGGGGGCCAAATTAAGACCCAGTACTTC.

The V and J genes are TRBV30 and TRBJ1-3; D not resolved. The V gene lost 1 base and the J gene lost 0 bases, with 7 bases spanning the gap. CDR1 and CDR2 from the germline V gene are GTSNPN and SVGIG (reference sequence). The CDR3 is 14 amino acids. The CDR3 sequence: CAWSGAPSGNTIYF. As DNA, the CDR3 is TGTGCCTGGAGTGGAGCTCCCTCTGGAAACACCATATATTTT.

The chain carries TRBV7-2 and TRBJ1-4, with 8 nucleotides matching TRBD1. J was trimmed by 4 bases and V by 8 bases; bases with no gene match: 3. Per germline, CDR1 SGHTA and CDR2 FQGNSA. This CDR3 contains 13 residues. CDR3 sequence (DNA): TGTGCCAGCCGCGGACAGGGTAATGAAAAACTGTTTTTT. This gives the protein CASRGQGNEKLFF.

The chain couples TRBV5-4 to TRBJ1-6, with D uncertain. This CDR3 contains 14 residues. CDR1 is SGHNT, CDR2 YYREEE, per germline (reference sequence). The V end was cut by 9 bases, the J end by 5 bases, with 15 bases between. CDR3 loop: CATLEGENNSPLHF. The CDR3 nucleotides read TGTGCCACCCTAGAGGGTGAGAATAATTCACCCCTCCACTTT. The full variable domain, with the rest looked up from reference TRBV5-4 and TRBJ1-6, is ETGVTQSPTHLIKTRGQQVTLRCSSQSGHNTVSWYQQALGQGPQFIFQYYREEENGRGNFPPRFSGLQFPNYSSELNVNALELDDSALYLCATLEGENNSPLHFGNGTRLTVT.

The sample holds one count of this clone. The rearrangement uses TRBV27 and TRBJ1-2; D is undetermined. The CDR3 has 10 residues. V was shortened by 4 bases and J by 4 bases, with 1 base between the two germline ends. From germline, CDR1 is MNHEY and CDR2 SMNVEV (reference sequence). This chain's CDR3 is CASSSYGYTF. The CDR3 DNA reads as TGTGCCAGCAGTTCCTATGGCTACACCTTC.

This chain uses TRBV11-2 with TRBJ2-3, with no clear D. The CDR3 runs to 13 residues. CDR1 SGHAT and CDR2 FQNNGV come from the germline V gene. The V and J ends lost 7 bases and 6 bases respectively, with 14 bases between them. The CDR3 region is CASTAPGVDTQYF. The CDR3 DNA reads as TGTGCCAGCACCGCCCCGGGCGTGGATACGCAGTATTTT.

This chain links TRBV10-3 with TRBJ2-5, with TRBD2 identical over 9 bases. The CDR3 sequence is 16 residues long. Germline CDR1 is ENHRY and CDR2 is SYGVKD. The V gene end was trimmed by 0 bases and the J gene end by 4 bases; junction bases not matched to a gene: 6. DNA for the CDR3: TGTGCCATCAGTGAGTCGCTGCGGGGGGGCTCAGAGACCCAGTACTTC. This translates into CAISESLRGGSETQYF.

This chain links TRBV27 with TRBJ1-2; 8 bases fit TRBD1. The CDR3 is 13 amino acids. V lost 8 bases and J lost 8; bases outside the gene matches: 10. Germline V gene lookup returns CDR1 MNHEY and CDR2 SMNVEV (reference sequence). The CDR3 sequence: CASRQGNRWGYTF. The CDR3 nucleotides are TGTGCCAGCCGACAGGGGAATAGGTGGGGCTACACCTTC.

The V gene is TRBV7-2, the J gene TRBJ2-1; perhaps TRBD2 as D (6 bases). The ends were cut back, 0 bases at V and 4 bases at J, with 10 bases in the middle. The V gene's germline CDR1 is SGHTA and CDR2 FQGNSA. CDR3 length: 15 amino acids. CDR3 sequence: CASSLAGTLYNEQFF. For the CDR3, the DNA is TGTGCCAGCAGCTTAGCGGGGACTCTTTACAATGAGCAGTTCTTC.

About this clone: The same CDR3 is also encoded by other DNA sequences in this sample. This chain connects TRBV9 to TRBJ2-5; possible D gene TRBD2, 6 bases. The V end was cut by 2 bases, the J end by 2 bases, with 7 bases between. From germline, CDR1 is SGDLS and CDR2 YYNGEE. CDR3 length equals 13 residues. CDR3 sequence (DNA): TGTGCCAGCAGCGTGGGACTTCAAGAGACCCAGTACTTC. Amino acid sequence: CASSVGLQETQYF.

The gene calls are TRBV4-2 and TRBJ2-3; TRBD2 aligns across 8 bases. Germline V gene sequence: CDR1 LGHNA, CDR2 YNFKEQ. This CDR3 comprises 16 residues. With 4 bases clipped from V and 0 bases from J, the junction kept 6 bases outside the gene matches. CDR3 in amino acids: CASSPRSGGSTDTQYF. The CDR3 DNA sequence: TGTGCCAGCAGCCCCAGAAGCGGGGGTAGCACAGATACGCAGTATTTT.

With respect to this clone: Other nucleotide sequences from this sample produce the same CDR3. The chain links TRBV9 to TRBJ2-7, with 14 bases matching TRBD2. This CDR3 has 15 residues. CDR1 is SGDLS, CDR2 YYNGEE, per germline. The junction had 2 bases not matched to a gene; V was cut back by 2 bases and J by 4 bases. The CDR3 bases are TGTGCCAGCAGCGTTGGGACTAGCGGGGGATACGAGCAGTACTTC. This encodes CASSVGTSGGYEQYF. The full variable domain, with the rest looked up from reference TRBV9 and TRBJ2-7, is DSGVTQTPKHLITATGQRVTLRCSPRSGDLSVYWYQQSLDQGLQFLIQYYNGEERAKGNILERFSAQQFPDLHSELNLSSLELGDSALYFCASSVGTSGGYEQYFGPGTRLTVT.

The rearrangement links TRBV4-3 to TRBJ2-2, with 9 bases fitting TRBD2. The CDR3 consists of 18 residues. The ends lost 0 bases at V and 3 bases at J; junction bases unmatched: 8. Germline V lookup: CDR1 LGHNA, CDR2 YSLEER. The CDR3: CASSQDRIAGAYTGELFF. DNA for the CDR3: TGCGCCAGCAGCCAAGATCGCATAGCGGGGGCCTACACCGGGGAGCTGTTTTTT.

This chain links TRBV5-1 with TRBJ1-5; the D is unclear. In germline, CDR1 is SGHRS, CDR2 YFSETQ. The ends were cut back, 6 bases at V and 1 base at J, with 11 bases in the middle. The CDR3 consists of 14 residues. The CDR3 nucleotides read TGCGCCAGCATTGGGAGAGGGAGCAATCAGCCCCAGCATTTT. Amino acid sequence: CASIGRGSNQPQHF.

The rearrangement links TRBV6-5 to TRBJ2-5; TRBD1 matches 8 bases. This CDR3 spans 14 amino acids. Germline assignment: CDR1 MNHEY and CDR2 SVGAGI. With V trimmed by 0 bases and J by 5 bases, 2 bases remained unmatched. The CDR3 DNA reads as TGTGCCAGCAGTTACTCGCGGGACAGGGAGACCCAGTACTTC. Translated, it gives CASSYSRDRETQYF.

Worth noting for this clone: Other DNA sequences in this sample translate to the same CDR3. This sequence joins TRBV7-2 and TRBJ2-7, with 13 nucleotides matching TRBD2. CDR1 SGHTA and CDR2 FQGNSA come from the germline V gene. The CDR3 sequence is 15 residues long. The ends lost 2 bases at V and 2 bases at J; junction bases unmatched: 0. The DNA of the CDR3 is TGTGCCAGCAGCTTAACTAGCGGGGGGGCCTACGAGCAGTACTTC. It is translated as CASSLTSGGAYEQYF.

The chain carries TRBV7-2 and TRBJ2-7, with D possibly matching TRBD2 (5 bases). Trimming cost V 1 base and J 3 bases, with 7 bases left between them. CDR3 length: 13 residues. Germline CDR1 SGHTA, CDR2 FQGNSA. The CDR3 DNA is TGTGCCAGCAGCTTAGGGGGAGTCTACGAGCAGTACTTC. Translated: CASSLGGVYEQYF.

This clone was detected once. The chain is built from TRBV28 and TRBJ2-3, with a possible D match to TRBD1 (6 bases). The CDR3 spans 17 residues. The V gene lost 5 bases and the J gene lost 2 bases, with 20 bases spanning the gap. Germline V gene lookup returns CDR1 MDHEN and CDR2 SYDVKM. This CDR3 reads CASSVRGWAAPTDTQYF. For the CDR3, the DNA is TGTGCCAGCAGTGTGAGGGGGTGGGCAGCTCCCACAGATACGCAGTATTTT.

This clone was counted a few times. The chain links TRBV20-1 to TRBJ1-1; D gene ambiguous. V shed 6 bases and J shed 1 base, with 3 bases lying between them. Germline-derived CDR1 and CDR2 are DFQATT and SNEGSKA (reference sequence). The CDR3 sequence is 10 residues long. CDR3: CSARNTEAFF. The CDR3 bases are TGCAGTGCGAGGAACACTGAAGCTTTCTTT.

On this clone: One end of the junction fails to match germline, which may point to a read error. The CDR3 sequence is CASSSPLTSGGSF. The CDR3, as DNA: TGTGCCAGCAGCTCCCCCCTCACTAGCGGGGGGTCCTTC. The J gene is TRBJ2-7, the V gene TRBV11-2; 12 nucleotides line up with TRBD2. The CDR3 runs to 13 residues. Germline V gene data show CDR1 as SGHAT and CDR2 as FQNNGV.

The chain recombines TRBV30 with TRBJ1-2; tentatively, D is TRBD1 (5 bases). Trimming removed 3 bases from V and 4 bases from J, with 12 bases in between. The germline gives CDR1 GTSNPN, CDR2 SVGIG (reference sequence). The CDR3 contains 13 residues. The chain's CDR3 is CAWRPTTGYGYTF. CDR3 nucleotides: TGTGCCTGGAGGCCTACAACAGGCTATGGCTACACCTTC.

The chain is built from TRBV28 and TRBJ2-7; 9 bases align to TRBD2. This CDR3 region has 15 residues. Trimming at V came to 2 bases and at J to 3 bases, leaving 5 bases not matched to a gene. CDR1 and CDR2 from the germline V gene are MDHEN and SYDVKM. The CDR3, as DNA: TGTGCCAGCAGTTTAATACATAGCGGGGGCTACGAGCAGTACTTC. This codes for CASSLIHSGGYEQYF. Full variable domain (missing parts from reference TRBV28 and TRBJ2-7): DVKVTQSSRYLVKRTGEKVFLECVQDMDHENMFWYRQDPGLGLRLIYFSYDVKMKEKGDIPEGYSVSREKKERFSLILESASTNQTSMYLCASSLIHSGGYEQYFGPGTRLTVT.

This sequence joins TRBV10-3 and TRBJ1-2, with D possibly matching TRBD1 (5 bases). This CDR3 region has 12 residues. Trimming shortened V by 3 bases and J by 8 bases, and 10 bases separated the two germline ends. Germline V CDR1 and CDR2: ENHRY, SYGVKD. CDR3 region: CAISETGDGYTF. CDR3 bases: TGTGCCATCAGTGAAACCGGGGACGGCTACACCTTC.

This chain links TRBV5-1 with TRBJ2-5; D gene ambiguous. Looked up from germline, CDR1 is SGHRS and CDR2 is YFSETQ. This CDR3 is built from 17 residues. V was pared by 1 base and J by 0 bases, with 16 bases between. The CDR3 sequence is CASSLPAAHPYQETQYF. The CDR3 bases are TGCGCCAGCAGCTTGCCCGCAGCGCACCCGTACCAAGAGACCCAGTACTTC.